This entry describes one TCR beta chain. The record originates from a study of T cell changes during pregnancy in multiple sclerosis. Profiling relied on immunoSEQ multiplex PCR, and the TCRdb table lists in-frame clones only, not all of them. This sample has approximately 100,000 clones; 92% occur once, and the top ten carry roughly 0.93%. The germline V gene has CDR1 SNHLY and CDR2 FYNNEI. This CDR3 is 16 amino acids long. The V and J ends lost 7 bases and 5 bases, in that order; junction bases with no gene match: 12. The receptor was derived from a female donor with multiple sclerosis, enrolled in a pregnancy study. The sequencing used peripheral blood, collected after pregnancy. V and J are TRBV2 and TRBJ2-1; 9 bases agree with TRBD2. This chain's CDR3 is CASMTRGRGGNNEQFF. CDR3 sequence (DNA): TGTGCCAGCATGACTCGCGGGAGGGGCGGGAACAATGAGCAGTTCTTC.